This TCR beta chain was observed in a study of blood T cell repertoires in COVID-19. Across the whole study: The United States, Italy and Spain were the sources of the acute and convalescent COVID-19 samples. T cells, B-cell-depleted T cells, or PBMCs provided the cDNA or gDNA that served as material.

Deletions cut 3 bases from V and 4 bases from J, with 13 bases between. CDR1 is SGHNT, CDR2 YYREEE, per germline (reference sequence). The CDR3 has 14 residues. Per the study methods: Researchers report that nucleated cell counts were estimated from reference gene primer amplification. Profiling relied on immunoSEQ multiplex PCR, and the TCRdb table lists in-frame clones only, not all of them. The V and J calls and clone size were taken over from that table, and D and trimming were inferred from the DNA. The sample contains tens of thousands of clones, about nine tenths of which appear only once. Sequencing was performed on peripheral blood. This receptor was obtained from a man between 65 and 80 years old with active or convalescent COVID-19. The J gene is TRBJ1-2, the V gene TRBV5-4, with a tentative D call TRBD1 (6 bases). In DNA, the CDR3 is TGTGCCAGCAGCTGGGAGGGGGAAGGCTATGGCTACACCTTC. This gives the protein CASSWEGEGYGYTF. Based on the CDR3 plus reference TRBV5-4 and TRBJ1-2, the full variable domain is ETGVTQSPTHLIKTRGQQVTLRCSSQSGHNTVSWYQQALGQGPQFIFQYYREEENGRGNFPPRFSGLQFPNYSSELNVNALELDDSALYLCASSWEGEGYGYTFGSGTRLTVV.